This T cell receptor beta chain was profiled in a study of T cell responses to AZD1222 COVID-19 vaccine. Clones were read by immunoSEQ multiplex PCR, and TCRdb kept only the in-frame ones, dropping some. The data show 85,000 to 130,000 clones, roughly 86% seen once. In its sample, this clone was seen a few times. The receptor's source is an adult who received the MenACWY meningococcal vaccine as a control. The sequencing here drew on peripheral blood, taken 28 days after the second dose of the MenACWY control vaccine.

The CDR3 nucleotides read TGTGCCAGCAGCCAAGATAAATATGGGACAGGCTATGGCTACACCTTC. This encodes CASSQDKYGTGYGYTF. The gene calls are TRBV14 and TRBJ1-2, with TRBD1 matching over 8 bases. The length of the CDR3 is 16 residues. Germline values: CDR1 SGHDN, CDR2 FVKESK. Losses at the gene ends were 0 bases for V and 4 bases for J; bases not matched to a gene: 7.